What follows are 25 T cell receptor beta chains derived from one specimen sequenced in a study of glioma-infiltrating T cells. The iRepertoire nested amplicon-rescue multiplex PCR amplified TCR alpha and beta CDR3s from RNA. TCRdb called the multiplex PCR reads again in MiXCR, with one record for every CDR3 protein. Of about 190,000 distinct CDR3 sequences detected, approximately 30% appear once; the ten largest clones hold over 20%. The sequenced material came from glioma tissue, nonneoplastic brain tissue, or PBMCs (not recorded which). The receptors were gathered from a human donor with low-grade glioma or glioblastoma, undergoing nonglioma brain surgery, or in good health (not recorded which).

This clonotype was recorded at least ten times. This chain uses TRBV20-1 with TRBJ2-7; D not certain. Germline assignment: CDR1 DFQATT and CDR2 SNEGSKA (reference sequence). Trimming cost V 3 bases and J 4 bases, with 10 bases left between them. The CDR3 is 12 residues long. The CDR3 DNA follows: TGCAGTGCTAGCGACAAGATATACGAGCAGTACTTC. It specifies CSASDKIYEQYF.

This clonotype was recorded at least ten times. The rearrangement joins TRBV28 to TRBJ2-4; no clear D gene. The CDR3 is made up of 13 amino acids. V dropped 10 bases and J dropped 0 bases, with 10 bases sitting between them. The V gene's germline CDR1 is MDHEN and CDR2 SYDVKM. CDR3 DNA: TGTGCCACCCAGGACCTAGCCAAAAACATTCAGTACTTC. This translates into CATQDLAKNIQYF.

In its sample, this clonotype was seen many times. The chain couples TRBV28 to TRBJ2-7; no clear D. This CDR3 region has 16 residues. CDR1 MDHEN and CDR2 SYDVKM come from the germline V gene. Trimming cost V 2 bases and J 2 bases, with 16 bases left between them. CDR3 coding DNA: TGTGCCAGCAGTTTAAAGGCTACTCCTCTTACCTACGAGCAGTACTTC. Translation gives CASSLKATPLTYEQYF.

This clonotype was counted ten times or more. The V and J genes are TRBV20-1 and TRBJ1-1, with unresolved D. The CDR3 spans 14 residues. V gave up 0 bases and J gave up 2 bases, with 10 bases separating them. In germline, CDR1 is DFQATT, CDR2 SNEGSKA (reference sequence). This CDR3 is CSARDQRTNTEAFF. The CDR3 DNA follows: TGCAGTGCTAGAGATCAGCGCACTAACACTGAAGCTTTCTTT.

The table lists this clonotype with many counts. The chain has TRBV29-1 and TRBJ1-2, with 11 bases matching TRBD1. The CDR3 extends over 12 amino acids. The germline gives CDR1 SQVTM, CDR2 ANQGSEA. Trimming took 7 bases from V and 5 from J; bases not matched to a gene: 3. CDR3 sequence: CSAGQGAYGYTF. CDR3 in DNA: TGCAGCGCAGGACAGGGGGCTTATGGCTACACCTTC.

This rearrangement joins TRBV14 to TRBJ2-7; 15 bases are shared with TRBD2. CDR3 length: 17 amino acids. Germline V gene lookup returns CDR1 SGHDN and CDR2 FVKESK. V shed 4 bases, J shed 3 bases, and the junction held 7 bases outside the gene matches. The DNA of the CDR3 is TGTGCCAGCAGCCCCCAGGGACTAGCGGGAGGAATCTACGAGCAGTACTTC. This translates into CASSPQGLAGGIYEQYF.

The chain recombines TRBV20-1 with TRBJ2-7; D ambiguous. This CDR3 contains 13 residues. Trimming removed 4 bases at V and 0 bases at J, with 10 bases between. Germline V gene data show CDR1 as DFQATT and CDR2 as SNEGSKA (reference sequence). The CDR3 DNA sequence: TGCAGTGCTATAGGACGGTTCTCCTACGAGCAGTACTTC. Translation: CSAIGRFSYEQYF.

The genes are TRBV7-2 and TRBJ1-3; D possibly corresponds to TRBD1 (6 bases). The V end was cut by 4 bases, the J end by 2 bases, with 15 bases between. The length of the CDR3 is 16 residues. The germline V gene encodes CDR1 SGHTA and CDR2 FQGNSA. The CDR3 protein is CASSSTGNFPGNTIYF. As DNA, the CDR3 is TGTGCCAGCAGCTCAACAGGGAATTTCCCTGGAAACACCATATATTTT.

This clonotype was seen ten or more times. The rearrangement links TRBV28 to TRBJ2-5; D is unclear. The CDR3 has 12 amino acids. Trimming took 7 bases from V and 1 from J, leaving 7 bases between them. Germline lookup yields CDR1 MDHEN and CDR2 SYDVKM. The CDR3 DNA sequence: TGTGCCAGCACCAACCCCCAAGAGACCCAGTACTTC. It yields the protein CASTNPQETQYF.

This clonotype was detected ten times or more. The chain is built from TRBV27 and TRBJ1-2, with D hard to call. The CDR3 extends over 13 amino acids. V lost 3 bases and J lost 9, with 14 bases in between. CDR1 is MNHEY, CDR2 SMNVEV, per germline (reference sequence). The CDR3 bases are TGTGCCAGCAGTTTGGGGAGATATGGGAGCTACACCTTC. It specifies CASSLGRYGSYTF.

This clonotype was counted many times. The CDR3 DNA is TGTGCCAGCAGCTTACTACAGCAGTCTGAAGCTTTCTTT. Translating it yields CASSLLQQSEAFF. This chain uses TRBV7-9 with TRBJ1-1, with D hard to call. Germline CDR1 SEHNR, CDR2 FQNEAQ (reference sequence). CDR3 length: 13 residues. Trimming pared 2 bases from V and 6 bases from J, leaving 10 bases between.

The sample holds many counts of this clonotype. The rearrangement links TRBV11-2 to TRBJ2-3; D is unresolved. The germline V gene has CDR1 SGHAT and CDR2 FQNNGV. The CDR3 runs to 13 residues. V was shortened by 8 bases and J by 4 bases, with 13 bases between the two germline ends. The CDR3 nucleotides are TGTGCCAGCTCTATCCGGGCGTCAGATACGCAGTATTTT. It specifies CASSIRASDTQYF.

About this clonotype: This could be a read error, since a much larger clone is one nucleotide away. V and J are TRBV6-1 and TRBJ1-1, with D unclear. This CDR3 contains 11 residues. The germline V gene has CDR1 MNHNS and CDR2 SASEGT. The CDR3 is CAISEWGETFF. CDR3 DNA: TGTGCCATCAGTGAGTGGGGTGAAACTTTCTTT.

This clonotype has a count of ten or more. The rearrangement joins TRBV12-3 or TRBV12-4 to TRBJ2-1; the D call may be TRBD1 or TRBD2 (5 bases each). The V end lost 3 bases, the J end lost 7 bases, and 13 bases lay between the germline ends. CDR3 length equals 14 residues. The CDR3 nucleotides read TGTGCCAGCAGTTTTCCGGGGCATAGAAATGAGCAGTTCTTC. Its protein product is CASSFPGHRNEQFF.

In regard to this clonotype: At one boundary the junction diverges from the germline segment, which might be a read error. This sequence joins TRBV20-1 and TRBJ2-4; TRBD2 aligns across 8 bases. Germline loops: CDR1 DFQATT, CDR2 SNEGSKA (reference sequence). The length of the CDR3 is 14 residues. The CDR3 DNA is TGCAGTGCTGGACTAGCAGGAGACAAAAACATTCAGGACTTC. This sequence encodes CSAGLAGDKNIQDF.

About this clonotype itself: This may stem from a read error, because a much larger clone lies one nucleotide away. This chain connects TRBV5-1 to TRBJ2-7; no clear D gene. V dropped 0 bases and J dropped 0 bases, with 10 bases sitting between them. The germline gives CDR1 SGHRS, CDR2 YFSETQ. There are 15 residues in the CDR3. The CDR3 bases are TGCGCCAGCAGCTTGGATAGGACCCGCTCCTACGAGCAGTACTTC. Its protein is CASSLDRTRSYEQYF.

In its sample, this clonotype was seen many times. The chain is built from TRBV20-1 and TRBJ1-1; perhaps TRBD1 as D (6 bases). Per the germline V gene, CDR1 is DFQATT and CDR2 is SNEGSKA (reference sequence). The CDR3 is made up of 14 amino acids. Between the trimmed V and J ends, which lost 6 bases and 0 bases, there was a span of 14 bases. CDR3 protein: CSATFEGVNTEAFF. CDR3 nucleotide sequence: TGCAGTGCCACCTTTGAGGGGGTGAACACTGAAGCTTTCTTT.

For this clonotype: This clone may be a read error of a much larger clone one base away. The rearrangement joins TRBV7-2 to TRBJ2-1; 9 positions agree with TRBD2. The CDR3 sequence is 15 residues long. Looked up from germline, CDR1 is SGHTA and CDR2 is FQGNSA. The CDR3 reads CASSFSGGNYNEQLF. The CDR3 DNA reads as TGTGCCAGCAGCTTTAGCGGGGGCAACTACAATGAGCAGCTCTTC.

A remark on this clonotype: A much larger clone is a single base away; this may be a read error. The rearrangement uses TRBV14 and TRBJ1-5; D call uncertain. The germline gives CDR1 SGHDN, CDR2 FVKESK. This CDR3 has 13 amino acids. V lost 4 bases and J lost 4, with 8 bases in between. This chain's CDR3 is CASSLDWNQPQHF. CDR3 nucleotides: TGTGCCAGCAGCCTGGACTGGAATCAGCCCCAGCATTTT.

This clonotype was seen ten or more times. CDR3 loop: CASSPISADTQYF. As DNA, the CDR3 is TGTGCCAGCAGCCCCATTTCGGCAGATACGCAGTATTTT. The chain has TRBV7-3 and TRBJ2-3; D gene unclear. The CDR3 is 13 amino acids. Germline V gives CDR1 SGHTA, CDR2 FQGTGA. V was trimmed by 5 bases and J by 4 bases, leaving 10 bases between them. Combining the CDR3 with reference TRBV7-3 and TRBJ2-3 gives the whole variable domain GAGVSQTPSNKVTEKGKYVELRCDPISGHTALYWYRQSLGQGPEFLIYFQGTGAADDSGLPNDRFFAVRPEGSVSTLKIQRTERGDSAVYLCASSPISADTQYFGPGTRLTVL.

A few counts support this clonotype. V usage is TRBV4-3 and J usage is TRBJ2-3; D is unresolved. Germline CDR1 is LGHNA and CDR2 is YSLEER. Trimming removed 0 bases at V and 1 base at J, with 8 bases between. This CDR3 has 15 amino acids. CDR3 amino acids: CASSQDPTGTDTQYF. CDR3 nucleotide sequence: TGCGCCAGCAGCCAAGATCCAACCGGCACAGATACGCAGTATTTT.

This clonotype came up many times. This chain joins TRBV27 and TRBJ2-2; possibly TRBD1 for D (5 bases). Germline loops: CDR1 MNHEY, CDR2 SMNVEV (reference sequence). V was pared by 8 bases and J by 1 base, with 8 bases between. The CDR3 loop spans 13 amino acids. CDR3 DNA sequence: TGTGCCAGCGGACACGTGAACACCGGGGAGCTGTTTTTT. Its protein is CASGHVNTGELFF.

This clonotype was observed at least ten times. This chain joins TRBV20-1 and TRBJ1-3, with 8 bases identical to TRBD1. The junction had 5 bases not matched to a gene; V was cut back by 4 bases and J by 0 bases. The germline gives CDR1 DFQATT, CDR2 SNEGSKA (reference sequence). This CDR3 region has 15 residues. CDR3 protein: CSATPDRGSGNTIYF. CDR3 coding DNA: TGCAGTGCTACCCCCGACAGGGGCTCTGGAAACACCATATATTTT.

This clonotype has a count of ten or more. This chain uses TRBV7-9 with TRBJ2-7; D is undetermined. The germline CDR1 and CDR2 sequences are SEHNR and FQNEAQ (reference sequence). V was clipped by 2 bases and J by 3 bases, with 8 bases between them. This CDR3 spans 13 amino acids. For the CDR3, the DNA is TGTGCCAGCAGCTTAATTCCCATCTACGAGCAGTACTTC. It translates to CASSLIPIYEQYF.

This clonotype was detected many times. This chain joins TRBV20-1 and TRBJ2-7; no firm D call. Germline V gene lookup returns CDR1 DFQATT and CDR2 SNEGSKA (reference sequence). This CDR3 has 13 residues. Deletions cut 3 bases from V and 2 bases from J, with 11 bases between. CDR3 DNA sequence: TGCAGTGCTAGCCAGCCGGCAGCCTACGAGCAGTACTTC. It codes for CSASQPAAYEQYF.